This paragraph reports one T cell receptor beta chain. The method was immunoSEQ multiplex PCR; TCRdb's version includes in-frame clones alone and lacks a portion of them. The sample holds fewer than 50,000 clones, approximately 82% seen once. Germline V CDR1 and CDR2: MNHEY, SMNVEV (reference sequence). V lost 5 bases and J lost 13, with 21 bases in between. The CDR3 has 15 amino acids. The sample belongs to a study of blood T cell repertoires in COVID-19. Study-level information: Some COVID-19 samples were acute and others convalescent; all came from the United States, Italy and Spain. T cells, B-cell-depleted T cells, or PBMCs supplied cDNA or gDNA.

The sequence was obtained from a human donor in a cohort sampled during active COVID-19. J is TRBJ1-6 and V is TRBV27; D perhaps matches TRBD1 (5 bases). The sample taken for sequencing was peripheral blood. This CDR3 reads CASSTHPRGDSPLHF. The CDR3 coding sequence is TGTGCCAGCAGTACCCATCCCCGAGGGGACTCTCCCCTCCACTTT.